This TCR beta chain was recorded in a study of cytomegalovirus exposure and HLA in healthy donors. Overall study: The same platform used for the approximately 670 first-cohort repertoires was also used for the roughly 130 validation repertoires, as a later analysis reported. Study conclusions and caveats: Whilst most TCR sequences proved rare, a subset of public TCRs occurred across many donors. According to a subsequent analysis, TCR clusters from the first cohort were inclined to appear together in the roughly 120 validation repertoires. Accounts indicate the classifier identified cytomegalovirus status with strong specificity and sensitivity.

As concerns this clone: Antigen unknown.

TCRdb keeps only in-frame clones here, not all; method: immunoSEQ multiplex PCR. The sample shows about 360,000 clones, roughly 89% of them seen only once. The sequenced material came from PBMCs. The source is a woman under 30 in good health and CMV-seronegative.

CDR3 bases: TGTGCCAGCAGCCGGGGGGACAGGGGGGACGAGCAGTACTTC. Its protein product is CASSRGDRGDEQYF. The V gene is TRBV28, the J gene TRBJ2-7; TRBD1 matches 11 bases. CDR3 size: 14 residues. The V segment lost 6 bases and the J segment 5 bases; nucleotides outside the gene matches: 6. CDR1 is MDHEN, CDR2 SYDVKM, per germline.